One sample yielded the 9 T cell receptor beta chains listed below, sequenced in a study of cytomegalovirus exposure and HLA in healthy donors. Use of 60 Vbeta and 13 Jbeta primers characterized the PCR. Data came from immunoSEQ multiplex PCR; TCRdb stores just in-frame clones and leaves some out. The sample includes 270,000 or so clones, 86% of them seen just once. What was sequenced was PBMCs. The receptors come from a man aged 40-49 years in good health and CMV-seropositive.

The chain links TRBV27 to TRBJ2-2; D is possibly TRBD2 (5 bases). The CDR3 covers 13 residues. Trimming left V 2 bases short and J 6 bases short, with 7 bases between. Germline values: CDR1 MNHEY, CDR2 SMNVEV (reference sequence). CDR3: CASSLDSAGELFF. CDR3 sequence (DNA): TGTGCCAGCAGTTTAGATAGCGCCGGGGAGCTGTTTTTT.

The chain joins TRBV2 to TRBJ2-5, with 8 bases aligning to TRBD2. This CDR3 spans 13 amino acids. Germline values: CDR1 SNHLY, CDR2 FYNNEI. V was pared by 6 bases and J by 5 bases, with 5 bases of the junction left unmatched. The CDR3 region is CASSPRGGETQYF. CDR3 coding DNA: TGTGCCAGCAGCCCCCGGGGGGGGGAGACCCAGTACTTC.

A word on this clone: Germline is not matched at one junction end, which may reflect a read error. The V call is TRBV27, the J call TRBJ2-5; TRBD1 might be the D (6 bases). In germline, CDR1 is MNHEY, CDR2 SMNVEV (reference sequence). This CDR3 spans 15 amino acids. In DNA, the CDR3 is TGTGCCAGCAGCTTATGGGGGCAGGTTAAAGAGACCCAGTACTTC. Its protein is CASSLWGQVKETQYF.

The rearrangement joins TRBV28 to TRBJ2-5, with 7 bases identical to TRBD1. Germline CDR1 reads MDHEN; CDR2 reads SYDVKM. The CDR3 is made up of 14 amino acids. Trimming at V came to 6 bases and at J to 4 bases, leaving 8 bases not matched to a gene. CDR3 bases: TGTGCCAGCAGCGTGACAGGGACGGGAGAGACCCAGTACTTC. Its protein product is CASSVTGTGETQYF.

This chain joins TRBV11-2 and TRBJ1-1, with a weak D call TRBD1 (6 bases). V lost 5 bases to trimming and J lost 1 base, with 11 bases between them. Germline V lookup: CDR1 SGHAT, CDR2 FQNNGV. The CDR3 is 14 residues long. The CDR3 DNA reads TGTGCCAGCAGCCGATTAGGGGGGAACACTGAAGCTTTCTTT. Its protein product is CASSRLGGNTEAFF.

The chain is built from TRBV15 and TRBJ2-5; 7 nucleotides match TRBD1. The germline gives CDR1 LNHNV, CDR2 YYDKDF (reference sequence). V dropped 1 base and J dropped 4; count of bases not matched to a gene: 6. This CDR3 is 15 amino acids long. Here the CDR3 DNA reads TGTGCCACCAGCAGAGTAACAGGGGTGGGAGAGACCCAGTACTTC. Translation gives CATSRVTGVGETQYF. Full variable domain (rest looked up from reference TRBV15 and TRBJ2-5): DAMVIQNPRYQVTQFGKPVTLSCSQTLNHNVMYWYQQKSSQAPKLLFHYYDKDFNNEADTPDNFQSRRPNTSFCFLDIRSPGLGDTAMYLCATSRVTGVGETQYFGPGTRLLVL.

The CDR3 nucleotides read TGTGCCAGCTCACCTGAGCTAACCTTGAGGGAGCAGTTCTTC. It yields the protein CASSPELTLREQFF. This chain joins TRBV18 and TRBJ2-1; D gene unclear. CDR3 size: 14 residues. The germline CDR1 and CDR2 sequences are KGHSH and LQKENI. With 3 bases removed from V and 10 bases from J, the gap between germline ends came to 16 bases.

The chain employs TRBV27 and TRBJ2-1; 13 bases align to TRBD2. Germline V lookup: CDR1 MNHEY, CDR2 SMNVEV (reference sequence). The CDR3 has 16 amino acids. The trim removed 4 bases at V and 3 bases at J, leaving 3 bases unmatched. This chain's CDR3 is CASSSGTSGDYNEQFF. CDR3 nucleotides: TGTGCCAGCAGTTCCGGGACTAGCGGGGACTACAATGAGCAGTTCTTC.

The J gene is TRBJ1-2, the V gene TRBV10-3; D is unresolved. V was shortened by 2 bases and J by 3 bases, with 13 bases between the two germline ends. The CDR3 totals 15 residues. CDR1 ENHRY and CDR2 SYGVKD come from the germline V gene. The CDR3 spells CAISELARADYGYTF. Here the CDR3 DNA reads TGTGCCATCAGTGAGCTTGCGAGGGCTGACTATGGCTACACCTTC.